The next 9 T cell receptor beta chains were all read from a single sample in a study of T cells in Graves' hyperthyroidism and ophthalmopathy. The TCR beta CDR3 regions underwent amplification using RNA transcripts as the source. HTBI primers were the set used in a first-round RT-PCR of the TCR CDR3. TCRdb called the multiplex PCR reads again in MiXCR, with one record for every CDR3 protein. This table holds more than 350,000 distinct CDR3 sequences, roughly 14% found once. The sample was blood. The receptors stem from a woman aged 25 to 45 with Graves' ophthalmopathy.

This clonotype was recorded at least ten times. This chain links TRBV5-1 with TRBJ1-4; 8 bases map to TRBD1. Germline CDR1 is SGHRS and CDR2 is YFSETQ. The junction had 6 bases not matched to a gene; V was cut back by 0 bases and J by 8 bases. The CDR3 is 15 residues long. The DNA for the CDR3 is TGCGCCAGCAGCTTGGAATCGACAGGGGTGGAAAAACTGTTTTTT. Residues: CASSLESTGVEKLFF.

This sequence joins TRBV20-1 and TRBJ2-5; 11 nucleotides align to TRBD2. The V segment lost 3 bases and the J segment 3 bases; nucleotides outside the gene matches: 12. The CDR3 runs to 17 residues. CDR1 is DFQATT and CDR2 is SNEGSKA in the germline V gene (reference sequence). The CDR3, as DNA: TGCAGTGCTAGTTCCTCAGGGCCACTAGCGGGGGAAGAGACCCAGTACTTC. Translation gives CSASSSGPLAGEETQYF.

The chain combines TRBV27 with TRBJ2-7, with 7 bases matching TRBD1. CDR1 is MNHEY, CDR2 SMNVEV, per germline (reference sequence). The CDR3 totals 15 residues. With 2 bases clipped from V and 0 bases from J, the junction kept 4 bases outside the gene matches. The CDR3 sequence: CASSLRGHFSYEQYF. CDR3 bases: TGTGCCAGCAGTTTAAGGGGGCATTTCTCCTACGAGCAGTACTTC.

Ten or more counts support this clonotype. The V and J genes are TRBV5-6 and TRBJ2-2; D may correspond to TRBD1 or TRBD2 (5 bases each). CDR3 size: 15 residues. CDR1 SGHDT and CDR2 YYEEEE come from the germline V gene. V was pared by 4 bases and J by 1 base, with 11 bases between. The DNA of the CDR3 is TGTGCCAGCAGCCGGGACGCCGGGAACACCGGGGAGCTGTTTTTT. Protein sequence: CASSRDAGNTGELFF.

A few counts support this clonotype. The rearrangement joins TRBV19 to TRBJ2-5; possible D gene TRBD2, 6 bases. The CDR3 totals 14 residues. Trimming removed 6 bases at V and 5 bases at J, with 16 bases between. Germline V gives CDR1 LNHDA, CDR2 SQIVND (reference sequence). This CDR3 is CASSRWGEEETQYF. The CDR3 nucleotides read TGTGCCAGTAGCCGATGGGGGGAAGAGGAGACCCAGTACTTC.

In its sample, this clonotype was seen a few times. The rearrangement links TRBV6-2 or TRBV6-3 to TRBJ2-2; tentative D call: TRBD1 (6 bases). CDR3 length: 14 amino acids. Deletions cut 7 bases from V and 7 bases from J, with 16 bases between. Per germline, CDR1 MNHEY and CDR2 SVGEGT. Written as DNA, the CDR3 is TGTGCCAGCATCCCGGACAGTTTTTACGGGGAGCTGTTTTTT. Encoded protein: CASIPDSFYGELFF.

The table lists this clonotype with many counts. The chain couples TRBV25-1 to TRBJ2-3, with D possibly TRBD1 on 6 matching bases. CDR1 is MGHDK and CDR2 is SYGVNS in the germline V gene. This CDR3 spans 16 amino acids. Trimming removed 6 bases at V and 2 bases at J, with 18 bases between. CDR3 amino acids: CASSLGGSSNTDTQYF. In DNA form, the CDR3 reads TGTGCCAGCAGCCTAGGGGGAAGCAGCAACACAGATACGCAGTATTTT. Full variable domain (outside the CDR3, taken from reference TRBV25-1 and TRBJ2-3): EADIYQTPRYLVIGTGKKITLECSQTMGHDKMYWYQQDPGMELHLIHYSYGVNSTEKGDLSSESTVSRIRTEHFPLTLESARPSHTSQYLCASSLGGSSNTDTQYFGPGTRLTVL.

V usage is TRBV6-5 and J usage is TRBJ1-1, with 7 bases matching TRBD1. CDR3 size: 17 residues. The ends lost 2 bases at V and 0 bases at J; junction bases unmatched: 9. The germline gives CDR1 MNHEY, CDR2 SVGAGI. The CDR3 nucleotides read TGTGCCAGCAGTTACCCGGGACAGAACTACATGAACACTGAAGCTTTCTTT. Residues: CASSYPGQNYMNTEAFF.

To note about this clonotype: This sequence may be a read error, since a much larger clone differs from it by one base. The chain joins TRBV7-8 to TRBJ1-2; tentatively, D is TRBD1 (5 bases). The V gene's germline CDR1 is SGHVS and CDR2 FQNEAQ. The CDR3 is 15 residues long. The V end lost 4 bases, the J end lost 1 base, and 13 bases lay between the germline ends. The CDR3 is CASSSKGALNYGYTF. Written as DNA, the CDR3 is TGTGCCAGCAGCTCCAAAGGGGCACTTAACTATGGCTACACCTTC.